These 26 T cell receptor beta chains originate from one sample sequenced in a study of Ad26.COV2.S vaccination and SARS-CoV-2 variants. Described treatment: approximately 18 received Ad26.COV2.S at low or high dose, single or two shots; about five received placebo; per-sample allocation not given. On day 63 after the first injection, vaccine and placebo recipients gave samples. Generated by immunoSEQ multiplex PCR, the TCRdb table keeps only in-frame clones and is missing some. The table shows about 390,000 clones, with around nine tenths occurring only once. The specimen comprised peripheral blood, sampled in a trial of Ad26.COV2.S vaccine versus placebo. The receptors derive from a person aged 18-60 years who received the Ad26.COV2.S COVID-19 vaccine or a placebo.

The chain carries TRBV7-8 and TRBJ1-2, with TRBD1 as a possible D gene (5 bases). The CDR3 is made up of 14 amino acids. Between the trimmed V and J ends, which lost 5 bases and 5 bases, there was a span of 15 bases. Germline CDR1 SGHVS, CDR2 FQNEAQ. The DNA for the CDR3 is TGTGCCAGCAGCCCCCTGGCGGGGGGATATGGCTACACCTTC. Its protein is CASSPLAGGYGYTF.

V is TRBV21-1 and J is TRBJ1-5. TRBV21-1 is noted as a pseudogene. CDR3 size: 14 residues. CDR3 protein: CASFRGARNQPQHF. The CDR3 DNA is TGTGCTTCCTTTAGGGGGGCGCGCAATCAGCCCCAGCATTTT.

The rearrangement links TRBV24-1 to TRBJ2-1; D may be TRBD1 (6 bases). This CDR3 has 15 amino acids. Germline-derived CDR1 and CDR2 are KGHDR and SFDVKD. V was shortened by 4 bases and J by 7 bases, with 16 bases between the two germline ends. The CDR3 reads CATSDPTGGKNEQFF. The CDR3 coding sequence is TGTGCCACCAGTGACCCGACAGGTGGGAAGAATGAGCAGTTCTTC.

This chain joins TRBV5-6 and TRBJ2-7, with TRBD1 matching over 9 bases. Looked up from germline, CDR1 is SGHDT and CDR2 is YYEEEE. V lost 4 bases and J lost 6; bases outside the gene matches: 8. The CDR3 has 14 residues. The CDR3 sequence: CASSPGTGIGEQYF. The CDR3 nucleotides are TGTGCCAGCAGCCCCGGGACAGGGATCGGCGAGCAGTACTTC.

The CDR3 DNA reads TGTGCCAGCAGCGTAGGGGGACTAGCGGTGTCCGAGCAGTTCTTC. Residues: CASSVGGLAVSEQFF. The chain is built from TRBV9 and TRBJ2-1, with 11 bases matching TRBD2. Germline CDR1 and CDR2: SGDLS and YYNGEE. The CDR3 sequence is 15 residues long. The V gene end was trimmed by 0 bases and the J gene end by 10 bases; junction bases not matched to a gene: 6.

The genes are TRBV5-5 and TRBJ1-1; 7 positions match TRBD1. The CDR3 length is 14 residues. The germline CDR1 and CDR2 sequences are SGHKS and YYEKEE (reference sequence). V shed 4 bases, J shed 4 bases, and the junction held 7 bases outside the gene matches. The CDR3 loop is CASSPTGVSTEAFF. As DNA, the CDR3 is TGTGCCAGCAGCCCCACAGGGGTGAGCACTGAAGCTTTCTTT. The full variable domain, rest sourced from reference TRBV5-5 and TRBJ1-1, is DAGVTQSPTHLIKTRGQQVTLRCSPISGHKSVSWYQQVLGQGPQFIFQYYEKEERGRGNFPDRFSARQFPNYSSELNVNALLLGDSALYLCASSPTGVSTEAFFGQGTRLTVV.

CDR3 sequence reads: CASSEAARVNTGELFF. The CDR3 DNA sequence: TGTGCCAGCAGTGAAGCGGCGAGGGTAAACACCGGGGAGCTGTTTTTT. The rearrangement joins TRBV6-1 to TRBJ2-2, with a weak D call TRBD2 (5 bases). The CDR3 covers 16 residues. The V and J ends lost 0 bases and 2 bases respectively, with 10 bases between them. Germline values: CDR1 MNHNS, CDR2 SASEGT.

CDR3 nucleotide sequence: TGTGCCAGCAGCCAAGAGGCGAGCTCCTACGAGCAGTACTTC. Translating gives CASSQEASSYEQYF. V usage is TRBV3-1 (or the pseudogene TRBV3-2) and J usage is TRBJ2-7, with D unresolved. The CDR3 covers 14 residues. The V end was cut by 0 bases, the J end by 0 bases, with 6 bases between. Germline V gene sequence: CDR1 LGHDT, CDR2 YNNKEL (reference sequence).

The gene calls are TRBV2 and TRBJ1-1; D remains ambiguous. V was pared by 0 bases and J by 1 base, with 12 bases between. Germline V gene data show CDR1 as SNHLY and CDR2 as FYNNEI. This CDR3 contains 16 residues. The CDR3 region is CASSEALRSGNTEAFF. CDR3 in DNA: TGTGCCAGCAGTGAAGCGCTTCGGTCAGGGAACACTGAAGCTTTCTTT. Combining the CDR3 with reference TRBV2 and TRBJ1-1 gives the whole variable domain EPEVTQTPSHQVTQMGQEVILRCVPISNHLYFYWYRQILGQKVEFLVSFYNNEISEKSEIFDDQFSVERPDGSNFTLKIRSTKLEDSAMYFCASSEALRSGNTEAFFGQGTRLTVV.

This chain joins TRBV11-3 and TRBJ2-1, with 9 bases identical to TRBD2. The CDR3 spans 16 residues. The germline gives CDR1 SGHNT, CDR2 YENEEA. The V segment lost 0 bases and the J segment 7 bases; nucleotides outside the gene matches: 7. The CDR3 DNA reads TGTGCCAGCAGCTTAGATCCCCGAGCGGGGGGTAATGAGCAGTTCTTC. Amino acid sequence: CASSLDPRAGGNEQFF.

This clone was counted a single time. The chain links TRBV12-3 or TRBV12-4 to TRBJ2-1; D is unresolved. The CDR3 covers 12 residues. Trimming left V 5 bases short and J 3 bases short, with 5 bases between. The CDR3 DNA reads TGTGCCAGCAGTCCCTACTACAATGAGCAGTTCTTC. It translates to CASSPYYNEQFF.

The rearrangement uses TRBV6-2 or TRBV6-3 and TRBJ1-4, with D hard to call. Germline CDR1 and CDR2: MNHEY and SVGEGT. CDR3 length: 12 residues. V shed 0 bases and J shed 12 bases, with 8 bases lying between them. CDR3 coding DNA: TGTGCCAGCAGTTACTCAGGGTGGGAACTGTTTTTT. It is translated as CASSYSGWELFF.

The J gene is TRBJ2-5, the V gene TRBV6-5, with D perhaps TRBD1 or TRBD2 (5 bases each). Germline-derived CDR1 and CDR2 are MNHEY and SVGAGI. The CDR3 totals 13 residues. V shed 2 bases and J shed 5 bases, with 9 bases lying between them. The CDR3 here is CASSYGWGETQYF. CDR3 bases: TGTGCCAGCAGTTACGGTTGGGGGGAGACCCAGTACTTC.

This chain links TRBV15 with TRBJ2-7; D may be TRBD1 (5 bases). The CDR3 runs 13 residues. Deletions cut 1 base from V and 2 bases from J, with 6 bases between. CDR1 LNHNV and CDR2 YYDKDF come from the germline V gene (reference sequence). The CDR3 here is CATSRGGPYEQYF. CDR3 DNA sequence: TGTGCCACCAGCAGAGGGGGCCCCTACGAGCAGTACTTC. The full variable domain, rest sourced from reference TRBV15 and TRBJ2-7, is DAMVIQNPRYQVTQFGKPVTLSCSQTLNHNVMYWYQQKSSQAPKLLFHYYDKDFNNEADTPDNFQSRRPNTSFCFLDIRSPGLGDTAMYLCATSRGGPYEQYFGPGTRLTVT.

The chain uses TRBV3-1 (or the pseudogene TRBV3-2) and TRBJ1-3; unclear D gene. The V gene lost 1 base and the J gene lost 5 bases, with 3 bases spanning the gap. Germline V gives CDR1 LGHDT, CDR2 YNNKEL (reference sequence). The CDR3 contains 12 residues. CDR3 sequence: CASSQGRNTIYF. CDR3 coding DNA: TGTGCCAGCAGCCAAGGACGAAACACCATATATTTT.

In its sample, this clone was seen once. The rearrangement uses TRBV19 and TRBJ2-1; TRBD2 matches 15 bases. Germline CDR1 reads LNHDA; CDR2 reads SQIVND (reference sequence). Trimming took 1 base from V and 7 from J; bases not matched to a gene: 8. The length of the CDR3 is 18 residues. CDR3 sequence reads: CASSIGTSGGASENEQFF. The DNA of the CDR3 is TGTGCCAGTAGTATAGGGACTAGCGGGGGGGCTTCAGAAAATGAGCAGTTCTTC.

V usage is TRBV6-6 and J usage is TRBJ2-1; D possibly corresponds to TRBD2 (5 bases). V gave up 4 bases and J gave up 0 bases, with 10 bases separating them. Germline V lookup: CDR1 MNHNY, CDR2 SVGAGI (reference sequence). The CDR3 extends over 15 amino acids. The CDR3 sequence: CASSFTRDSYNEQFF. The CDR3 DNA follows: TGTGCCAGCAGTTTCACACGGGACTCCTACAATGAGCAGTTCTTC.

The rearrangement uses TRBV6-5 and TRBJ1-5; unclear D gene. CDR1 is MNHEY, CDR2 SVGAGI, per germline. Trimming cost V 5 bases and J 7 bases, with 6 bases left between them. There are 11 residues in the CDR3. The CDR3 reads CASSLRQPQHF. The CDR3 bases are TGTGCCAGCAGTCTTCGACAGCCCCAGCATTTT.

The chain joins TRBV6-6 to TRBJ2-3; tentative D call: TRBD1 (6 bases). Germline lookup yields CDR1 MNHNY and CDR2 SVGAGI (reference sequence). This CDR3 contains 14 residues. Between the trimmed V and J ends, which lost 4 bases and 4 bases, there was a span of 12 bases. The CDR3 loop reads CASSSPHRADTQYF. DNA of the CDR3: TGTGCCAGCAGTTCGCCGCACAGGGCAGATACGCAGTATTTT.

CDR3 sequence (DNA): TGTGCCAGCAGCTATAGGACAGGCCTGACAGATACGCAGTATTTT. Its protein is CASSYRTGLTDTQYF. The chain recombines TRBV7-9 with TRBJ2-3; 7 bases line up with TRBD1. V shed 4 bases and J 3 bases; nucleotides not matched to a gene: 7. The germline V gene has CDR1 SEHNR and CDR2 FQNEAQ (reference sequence). This CDR3 region has 15 residues.

The chain recombines TRBV7-2 with TRBJ2-1; TRBD1 agrees at 7 bases. V dropped 0 bases and J dropped 5; count of bases not matched to a gene: 1. The V gene's germline CDR1 is SGHTA and CDR2 FQGNSA. This CDR3 contains 14 residues. The CDR3 coding sequence is TGTGCCAGCAGCTTAGCGCAGGGGGACAATGAGCAGTTCTTC. Amino acid sequence: CASSLAQGDNEQFF.

Details on this clone: A much larger clone differs by one base, so this may be a read error. This chain joins TRBV5-6 and TRBJ2-1; tentative D call: TRBD2 (6 bases). Per germline, CDR1 SGHDT and CDR2 YYEEEE. This CDR3 has 11 amino acids. V gave up 2 bases and J gave up 9 bases, with 6 bases separating them. The CDR3 region is CASSFGSEQFF. In DNA form, the CDR3 reads TGTGCCAGCAGCTTCGGGAGTGAGCAGTTCTTC.

The chain employs TRBV9 and TRBJ2-5; D unclear. The CDR3 consists of 12 residues. Germline CDR1 reads SGDLS; CDR2 reads YYNGEE. V lost 0 bases and J lost 3, with 3 bases in between. The CDR3 loop is CASSVAEETQYF. The CDR3 DNA sequence: TGTGCCAGCAGCGTAGCTGAAGAGACCCAGTACTTC.

As DNA, the CDR3 is TGTGCCACCAGTCCATCTTGGGGGACTGAAGCTTTCTTT. Translating gives CATSPSWGTEAFF. The genes are TRBV15 and TRBJ1-1, with TRBD1 as a possible D gene (5 bases). V was clipped by 6 bases and J by 5 bases, with 13 bases between them. CDR1 and CDR2 (germline): LNHNV, YYDKDF (reference sequence). The CDR3 loop spans 13 amino acids. The complete variable domain, with remaining parts taken from reference TRBV15 and TRBJ1-1, reads DAMVIQNPRYQVTQFGKPVTLSCSQTLNHNVMYWYQQKSSQAPKLLFHYYDKDFNNEADTPDNFQSRRPNTSFCFLDIRSPGLGDTAMYLCATSPSWGTEAFFGQGTRLTVV.

V and J are TRBV2 and TRBJ2-1; possible D gene TRBD2, 5 bases. The CDR3 runs 15 residues. V was trimmed by 5 bases and J by 1 base, leaving 12 bases between them. The V gene's germline CDR1 is SNHLY and CDR2 FYNNEI. CDR3 sequence: CASSPGDVSYNEQFF. In DNA, the CDR3 is TGTGCCAGCAGTCCCGGGGATGTATCCTACAATGAGCAGTTCTTC.

Comment on this clone: Other DNA sequences in the sample encode the same CDR3. This chain links TRBV29-1 with TRBJ1-5; D unresolved. Germline V gene lookup returns CDR1 SQVTM and CDR2 ANQGSEA. Between the trimmed V and J ends, which lost 4 bases and 6 bases, there was a span of 4 bases. The CDR3 is made up of 10 amino acids. CDR3 coding DNA: TGCAGCGTTGTGGGTCAGCCCCAGCATTTT. Translation: CSVVGQPQHF.